The following is a T cell receptor beta chain sequence with its context. TCRdb re-called the RT-PCR reads with MiXCR, one entry per CDR3 protein. The sample includes about 230,000 distinct CDR3 sequences, roughly 13% of them seen just once. This entry belongs to a study of patients and donors after allogeneic stem cell transplantation. The CDR3 extends over 15 amino acids. Between the trimmed V and J ends, which lost 1 base and 0 bases, there was a span of 6 bases. Looked up from germline, CDR1 is LNHNV and CDR2 is YYDKDF (reference sequence). The V gene is TRBV15, the J gene TRBJ2-2; D gene ambiguous. The receptor comes from a human donor who was either an allogeneic HSCT recipient or a stem cell or donor lymphocyte infusion donor (not recorded which). It is not recorded whose cells these are; they may come from a transplant donor. The source material was blood, either unsorted or a sorted T cell fraction (not recorded which). CDR3 DNA: TGTGCCACCAGCAGAGTAGGGACGAACACCGGGGAGCTGTTTTTT. This translates into CATSRVGTNTGELFF.